What follows describes a single TCR beta chain. Its antigen remains unidentified. These data are taken from a study of Ad26.COV2.S vaccination and SARS-CoV-2 variants. Notes on the study in general: Reportedly, after vaccination the spike-specific CD8+ and CD4+ T cell responses displayed substantial breadth.

The treatment here: 19 received Ad26.COV2.S at low or high dose, single or two shots; about five received placebo; per-sample allocation not given. Vaccine and placebo recipients were sampled on day 63 after the first injection. Immunization relied on an Ad26 vector, which expressed Wuhan-strain SARS-CoV-2 spike. The V end was cut by 4 bases, the J end by 3 bases, with 10 bases between. Germline V lookup: CDR1 GTSNPN, CDR2 SVGIG (reference sequence). This CDR3 comprises 13 residues. This table comes from immunoSEQ multiplex PCR, and its TCRdb copy is limited to in-frame clones, with some not included. The sample has more than 300,000 clones, 70% to 90% seen once.

Sequencing used peripheral blood, obtained in a trial of Ad26.COV2.S vaccine versus placebo. The chain couples TRBV30 to TRBJ1-5; D is ambiguous. This clonotype was obtained from a person aged 18-65 years who received the Ad26.COV2.S COVID-19 vaccine or a placebo. CDR3 bases: TGTGCCTGGAATAGGGAACCCAATCAGCCCCAGCATTTT. Amino acid sequence: CAWNREPNQPQHF.